Listed below are T cell receptor beta chains from one sample, sequenced in a study of graft-versus-host responses after intestinal transplantation. Measured with immunoSEQ multiplex PCR; TCRdb has only the in-frame clones, and not every one. The table records approximately 90,000 clones, around nine tenths of them present only once. These receptors lack a known antigen. The material sequenced was unstimulated CD8+ T cells sorted from spleen or lymph node cells, taken before intestinal transplant. The source is a human donor who received an intestinal transplant. Both conserved end residues are part of each CDR3. A D gene is named only where the DNA matches it firmly. Clone size, where shown, is once, few, many, or a class for clones that have expanded.

clone_size,d_call,j_call,v_call,cdr3_aa,cdr3_nt
once,TRBD1,TRBJ2-5,TRBV10-2,CASSESQGSETQYF,TGCGCCAGCAGTGAGTCACAGGGGAGCGAGACCCAGTACTTC
.,.,TRBJ2-5,TRBV4-1,CASSQPRENQETQYF,TGCGCCAGCAGCCAGCCCCGGGAAAACCAAGAGACCCAGTACTTC
.,.,TRBJ1-1,TRBV14,CASSQEERGAFF,TGTGCCAGCAGCCAAGAGGAGAGGGGAGCTTTCTTT
.,.,TRBJ1-3,TRBV5-1,CASSWGVGGNLRNTIYF,TGCGCCAGCAGCTGGGGAGTTGGGGGGAATTTGCGAAACACCATATATTTT
few,TRBD1,TRBJ2-7,TRBV6-1,CASGGTGSSYEQYF,TGTGCCAGCGGGGGGACAGGCAGCTCCTACGAGCAGTACTTC
.,.,TRBJ2-1,TRBV28,CASSSRAHSYNEQFF,TGTGCCAGCAGTAGTAGGGCCCATTCCTACAATGAGCAGTTCTTC
.,.,TRBJ2-7,TRBV27,CASSLRAGEGYEQYF,TGTGCCAGCAGTTTACGGGCAGGGGAGGGCTACGAGCAGTACTTC
.,TRBD1,TRBJ2-7,TRBV2,CASSDYSGQGAYF,TGTGCCAGCAGTGATTATTCCGGACAGGGAGCCTACTTC
.,.,TRBJ1-3,TRBV9,CASSVDIWGTGNTIYF,TGTGCCAGCAGCGTAGATATTTGGGGAACTGGAAACACCATATATTTT
.,.,TRBJ2-7,TRBV6-5,CASSYVTEGYEQYF,TGTGCCAGCAGTTACGTGACAGAGGGCTACGAGCAGTACTTC
.,TRBD2,TRBJ2-2,TRBV13,CASSSDLAGSTGELFF,TGTGCCAGCAGCTCAGACCTAGCGGGGAGTACCGGGGAGCTGTTTTTT